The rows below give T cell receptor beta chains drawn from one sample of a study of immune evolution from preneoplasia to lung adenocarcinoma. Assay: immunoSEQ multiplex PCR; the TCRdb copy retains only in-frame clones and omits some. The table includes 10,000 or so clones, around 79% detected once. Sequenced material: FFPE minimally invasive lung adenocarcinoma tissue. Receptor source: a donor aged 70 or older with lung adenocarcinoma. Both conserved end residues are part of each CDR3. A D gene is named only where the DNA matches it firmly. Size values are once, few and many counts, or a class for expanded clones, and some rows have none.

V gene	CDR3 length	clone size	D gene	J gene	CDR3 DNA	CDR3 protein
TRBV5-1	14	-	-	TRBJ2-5	TGCGCCAGCAGCTTGGACGGGAGCTGGGAGACCCAGTACTTC	CASSLDGSWETQYF
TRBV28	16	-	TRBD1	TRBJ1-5	TGTGCCAGCAGTTTTCGGGACAGGGGGGCATATCAGCCCCAGCATTTT	CASSFRDRGAYQPQHF
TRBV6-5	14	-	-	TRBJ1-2	TGTGCCAGCAGTATCGGACCGATGGGGGATGGCTACACCTTC	CASSIGPMGDGYTF
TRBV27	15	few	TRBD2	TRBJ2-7	TGTGCCAGCAGCACCTATAGCGGGAGGCTGTACGAGCAGTACTTC	CASSTYSGRLYEQYF
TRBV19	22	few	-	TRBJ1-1	TGTGCCAGTAGTATTTCGGTTGGGCCCCTTGCGATTAGCAGGGCGAAGAACACTGAAGCTTTCTTT	CASSISVGPLAISRAKNTEAFF
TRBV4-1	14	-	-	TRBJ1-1	TGCGCCAGCAGCCAAGATGGGCTGGGGACTGAAGCTTTCTTT	CASSQDGLGTEAFF
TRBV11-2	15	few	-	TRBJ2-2	TGTGCCAGCAGCTTAGCTACTTCTAACACCGGGGAGCTGTTTTTT	CASSLATSNTGELFF
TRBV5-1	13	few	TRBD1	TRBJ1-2	TGCGCCAGCAGCTCGGACAGGGGATTTGGCTACACCTTC	CASSSDRGFGYTF
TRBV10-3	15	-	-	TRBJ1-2	TGTGCCATCAGTGAGTCATCGGAAGCTAACTATGGCTACACCTTC	CAISESSEANYGYTF
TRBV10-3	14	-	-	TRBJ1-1	TGTGCCATCAGTGTTCGTGGCAGAGACACTGAAGCTTTCTTT	CAISVRGRDTEAFF
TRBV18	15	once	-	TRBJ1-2	TGTGCCAGCTCACCACCGTGGCAGGGTAACTATGGCTACACCTTC	CASSPPWQGNYGYTF
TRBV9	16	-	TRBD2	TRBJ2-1	TGTGCCAGCAGCGTAGAACCAGCGGGAGGGAAAAATGAGCAGTTCTTC	CASSVEPAGGKNEQFF
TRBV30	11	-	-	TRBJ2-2	TGTGCCGGGGGGAAGACCGGGGAGCTGTTTTTT	CAGGKTGELFF
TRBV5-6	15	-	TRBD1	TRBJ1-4	TGTGCCAGCAGCCTGAGACAGGGATATTCCGGAAAACTGTTTTTT	CASSLRQGYSGKLFF
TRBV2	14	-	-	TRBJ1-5	TGTGCCAGCAGCATGGACACCGCGAATCAGCCCCAGCATTTT	CASSMDTANQPQHF
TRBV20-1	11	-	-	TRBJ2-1	TGCAGTGCTAGACCCAACAATGAGCAGTTCTTC	CSARPNNEQFF
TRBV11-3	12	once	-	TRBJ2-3	TGTGCCAGCAGCTTAGGAGGGGATACGCAGTATTTT	CASSLGGDTQYF
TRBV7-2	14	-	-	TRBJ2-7	TGTGCCAGCAGCGCCGGGTCCGGCCCCTACGAGCAGTACTTC	CASSAGSGPYEQYF
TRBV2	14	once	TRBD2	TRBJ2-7	TGTGCCAGCGGGGGGCTAGCGGGAGTCCACGAGCAGTACTTC	CASGGLAGVHEQYF
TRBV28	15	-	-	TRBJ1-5	TGTGCCAGCAGCTGGGTAGGATATAGCAATCAGCCCCAGCATTTT	CASSWVGYSNQPQHF
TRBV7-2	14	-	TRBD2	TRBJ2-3	TGTGCCAGCAGGCCCGGGACTAGTACAGATACGCAGTATTTT	CASRPGTSTDTQYF
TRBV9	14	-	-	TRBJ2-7	TGTGCCAGCAGCGTAGGGGTAGGGGACTACGAGCAGTACTTC	CASSVGVGDYEQYF
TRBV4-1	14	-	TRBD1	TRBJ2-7	TGCGCCAGCAGCCAACCCCAGGACAGGACTGGGCAGTACTTC	CASSQPQDRTGQYF
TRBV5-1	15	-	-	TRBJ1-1	TGCGCCAGCAGCCCGGGGTCCTGGGCGGACACTGAAGCTTTCTTT	CASSPGSWADTEAFF
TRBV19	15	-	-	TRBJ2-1	TGTGCCAGTAGTCCTCGACAGATGGGCTACAATGAGCAGTTCTTC	CASSPRQMGYNEQFF
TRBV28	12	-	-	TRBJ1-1	TGTGCCAGCAGTTTAGCGACCACTGAAGCTTTCTTT	CASSLATTEAFF
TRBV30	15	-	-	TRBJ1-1	TGTGCCTGGAGTGTACAAGGGGGAGGGTACACTGAAGCTTTCTTT	CAWSVQGGGYTEAFF
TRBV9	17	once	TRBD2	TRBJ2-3	TGTGCCAGCAGCCCGGGGGCCGCTAGCGGGATTACAGATACGCAGTATTTT	CASSPGAASGITDTQYF
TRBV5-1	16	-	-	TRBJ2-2	TGCGCCAGCAGCTTGACCTCTCAGGGGAACACCGGGGAGCTGTTTTTT	CASSLTSQGNTGELFF
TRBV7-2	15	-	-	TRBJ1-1	TGTGCCAGCAGCTTATCCCCATATGCGAACACTGAAGCTTTCTTT	CASSLSPYANTEAFF
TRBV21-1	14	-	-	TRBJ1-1	TGTGCCAGCAGCCACCGGGATGGGGGCACTGAAGCTTTCTTT	CASSHRDGGTEAFF
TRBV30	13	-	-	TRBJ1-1	TGTGCCTGGAGTGCACGAAGGGGCGGTGAAGCTTTCTTT	CAWSARRGGEAFF
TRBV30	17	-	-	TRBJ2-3	TGTGCCTGGAGTGCCCACGCGCTGGTTTCGAGGACAGATACGCAGTATTTT	CAWSAHALVSRTDTQYF
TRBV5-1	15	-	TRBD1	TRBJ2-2	TGCGCCAGCCGACCCGGGACAGTAGGCACCGGGGAGCTGTTTTTT	CASRPGTVGTGELFF
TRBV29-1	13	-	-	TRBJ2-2	TGCAGCGTTGGACGGGTTGGGGCCGGGGAGCTGTTTTTT	CSVGRVGAGELFF
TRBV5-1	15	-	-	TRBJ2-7	TGCGCCAGCAGCTTGGATCTCGGAGGGACCTACGAGCAGTACTTC	CASSLDLGGTYEQYF
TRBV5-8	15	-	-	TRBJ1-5	TGTGCCAGCACCACTTGGCGTCCCGGAGTTCAGCCCCAGCATTTT	CASTTWRPGVQPQHF
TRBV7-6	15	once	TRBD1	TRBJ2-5	TGTGCCAGCCAGCTTCGGGGACAGGGACAAGAGACCCAGTACTTC	CASQLRGQGQETQYF
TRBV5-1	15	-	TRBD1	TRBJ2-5	TGCGCCAGCAGCCGCCTGGGACAGGGGCAAGAGACCCAGTACTTC	CASSRLGQGQETQYF
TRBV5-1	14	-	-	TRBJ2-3	TGCGCCAGCAGCCCCGGACGGGAGACAGATACGCAGTATTTT	CASSPGRETDTQYF
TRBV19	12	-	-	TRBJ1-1	TGTGCCAGTAGACTACAGGGTTTTGAAGCTTTCTTT	CASRLQGFEAFF
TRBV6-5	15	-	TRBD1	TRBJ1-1	TGTGCCAGCAGAAGGGGACAGGGTGTTGGGGGAGAAGCTTTCTTT	CASRRGQGVGGEAFF
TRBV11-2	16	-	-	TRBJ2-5	TGTGCCAGCAGCCTGACCCAGGGGATTGGTCAAGAGACCCAGTACTTC	CASSLTQGIGQETQYF
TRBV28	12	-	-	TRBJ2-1	TGTGCCAGCAGTTCGGTTTTACAAGAGCAGTTCTTC	CASSSVLQEQFF
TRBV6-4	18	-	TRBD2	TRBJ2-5	TGTGCCAGCAGTGACTCCCAACGGGAGGGGGGGTTTGGAGAGACCCAGTACTTC	CASSDSQREGGFGETQYF
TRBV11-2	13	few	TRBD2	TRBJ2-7	TGTGCCAGCAGCTCGGGACTAGCGGGACTGCAGTACTTC	CASSSGLAGLQYF